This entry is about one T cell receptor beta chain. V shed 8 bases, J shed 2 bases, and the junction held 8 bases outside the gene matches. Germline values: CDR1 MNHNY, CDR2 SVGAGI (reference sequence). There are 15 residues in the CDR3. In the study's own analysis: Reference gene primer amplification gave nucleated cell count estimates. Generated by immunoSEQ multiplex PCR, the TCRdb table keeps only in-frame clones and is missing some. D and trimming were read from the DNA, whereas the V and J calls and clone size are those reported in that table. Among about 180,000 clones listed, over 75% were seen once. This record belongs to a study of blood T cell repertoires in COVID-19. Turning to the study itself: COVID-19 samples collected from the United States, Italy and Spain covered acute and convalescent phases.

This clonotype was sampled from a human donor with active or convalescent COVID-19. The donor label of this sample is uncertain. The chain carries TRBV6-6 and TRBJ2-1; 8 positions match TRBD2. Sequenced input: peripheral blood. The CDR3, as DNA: TGTGCCAGCCGGGGCGGGGGGACAACCTACAATGAGCAGTTCTTC. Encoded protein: CASRGGGTTYNEQFF.